This is a list of T cell receptor beta chains from one sample in a study of T cell responses to AZD1222 COVID-19 vaccine. TCRdb's copy holds only in-frame clones and misses some; the assay was immunoSEQ multiplex PCR. Altogether about 180,000 clones are present, 85% to 90% being singletons, with the ten largest covering 9.5% to 13%. This specimen was peripheral blood, taken 28 days after the second AZD1222 dose. These receptor sequences come from an adult who received the AZD1222 COVID-19 vaccine. CDR3s include the opening cysteine and the closing phenylalanine or tryptophan. The order of the fields is J gene, V gene, clone size, D gene, CDR3 DNA, CDR3 protein. A D gene is named only where the DNA matches it firmly. Some rows have no size entry. The others give once, few or many, or a class for an expanded clone.

J gene: TRBJ2-1
V gene: TRBV5-1
clone size: NA
D gene: NA
CDR3 DNA: TGCGCCAGCAGCTTGGCGGGGGGCGGCTACAATGAGCAGTTCTTC
CDR3 protein: CASSLAGGGYNEQFF

J gene: TRBJ2-5
V gene: TRBV5-4
clone size: NA
D gene: NA
CDR3 DNA: TGTGCCAGCGGCGATGGGGGCGGAGAGACCCAGTACTTC
CDR3 protein: CASGDGGGETQYF

J gene: TRBJ1-3
V gene: TRBV10-3
clone size: NA
D gene: NA
CDR3 DNA: TGTGCCATCAGTGAGTCCAGAGACACCATATATTTT
CDR3 protein: CAISESRDTIYF

J gene: TRBJ2-2
V gene: TRBV2
clone size: NA
D gene: TRBD2
CDR3 DNA: TGTGCCAGCAGGGGACTAGCGGGGGGTGTCGGGGAGCTGTTTTTT
CDR3 protein: CASRGLAGGVGELFF

J gene: TRBJ1-2
V gene: TRBV19
clone size: NA
D gene: NA
CDR3 DNA: TGTGCCAGACGGTGGGATGGCTACACCTTC
CDR3 protein: CARRWDGYTF

J gene: TRBJ2-1
V gene: TRBV11-2
clone size: NA
D gene: TRBD2
CDR3 DNA: TGTGCCAGCAGCTTGACTAGCGGGGGGAGGAATGAGCAGTTCTTC
CDR3 protein: CASSLTSGGRNEQFF

J gene: TRBJ1-1
V gene: TRBV6-5
clone size: few
D gene: NA
CDR3 DNA: TGTGCCAGCAGTCCTAACCGTCTTCAGAACACTGAAGCTTTCTTT
CDR3 protein: CASSPNRLQNTEAFF

J gene: TRBJ2-7
V gene: TRBV7-2
clone size: NA
D gene: TRBD2
CDR3 DNA: TGTGCCAGCAGCAGGACTAGCGGTTCCTACGAGCAGTACTTC
CDR3 protein: CASSRTSGSYEQYF

J gene: TRBJ2-7
V gene: TRBV19
clone size: NA
D gene: NA
CDR3 DNA: TGTGCCAGTAGTATTACAGCAAGGTCTGCCTACGAGCAGTACTTC
CDR3 protein: CASSITARSAYEQYF

J gene: TRBJ1-2
V gene: TRBV4-2
clone size: NA
D gene: TRBD1
CDR3 DNA: TGTGCCAGCAGCCCCAACTGGGAGGGGGCCAATGGCTACACCTTC
CDR3 protein: CASSPNWEGANGYTF

J gene: TRBJ2-1
V gene: TRBV7-9
clone size: NA
D gene: TRBD2
CDR3 DNA: TGTGCCAGCAGCCCGTGGACTAGCGGGTGGTATGAGCAGTTCTTC
CDR3 protein: CASSPWTSGWYEQFF

J gene: TRBJ2-1
V gene: TRBV29-1
clone size: once
D gene: NA
CDR3 DNA: TGCAGCGTTATCCAGGGGCTATTGGGCAATGAGCAGTTCTTC
CDR3 protein: CSVIQGLLGNEQFF

J gene: TRBJ1-1
V gene: TRBV5-4
clone size: NA
D gene: NA
CDR3 DNA: TGTGCCAGCAGCCTGGGCGACTTGAACACTGAAGCTTTCTTT
CDR3 protein: CASSLGDLNTEAFF

J gene: TRBJ2-7
V gene: TRBV5-1
clone size: NA
D gene: TRBD2
CDR3 DNA: TGCGCCAGCAGCACCAATAGCGGGGGACTCTCCTACGAGCAGTACTTC
CDR3 protein: CASSTNSGGLSYEQYF

J gene: TRBJ1-1
V gene: TRBV5-6
clone size: NA
D gene: TRBD1
CDR3 DNA: TGTGCCAGCAGCTTGTTGGACAGGGAGAACACTGAAGCTTTCTTT
CDR3 protein: CASSLLDRENTEAFF

J gene: TRBJ1-2
V gene: TRBV15
clone size: NA
D gene: NA
CDR3 DNA: TGTGCCACCACCGAGTCCCAAGGAGACCTCTATGGCTACACCTTC
CDR3 protein: CATTESQGDLYGYTF

J gene: TRBJ1-2
V gene: TRBV7-2
clone size: NA
D gene: TRBD1
CDR3 DNA: TGTGCCAGCAGCTCACGAGGGACAGGTCACTATGGCTACACCTTC
CDR3 protein: CASSSRGTGHYGYTF

J gene: TRBJ1-5
V gene: TRBV5-6
clone size: NA
D gene: NA
CDR3 DNA: TGTGCCAGCAGTCGGGATTCTGGGCGTAGCAATCAGCCCCAGCATTTT
CDR3 protein: CASSRDSGRSNQPQHF

J gene: TRBJ1-3
V gene: TRBV11-2
clone size: NA
D gene: NA
CDR3 DNA: TGTGCCAGCAGCTTAGAGGTCTCTGGAAACACCATATATTTT
CDR3 protein: CASSLEVSGNTIYF

J gene: TRBJ2-7
V gene: TRBV7-2
clone size: NA
D gene: NA
CDR3 DNA: TGTGCCAGCCAGGGGCAGCTCAGCTCCTACGAGCAGTACTTC
CDR3 protein: CASQGQLSSYEQYF

J gene: TRBJ2-7
V gene: TRBV6-5
clone size: NA
D gene: NA
CDR3 DNA: TGTGCCAGCAGTACGTCCCTACTGGGGGAGCAGTACTTC
CDR3 protein: CASSTSLLGEQYF

J gene: TRBJ2-7
V gene: TRBV7-2
clone size: many
D gene: TRBD2
CDR3 DNA: TGTGCCAGCAGCTTGAGCGGGGGGTACGAGCAGTACTTC
CDR3 protein: CASSLSGGYEQYF

J gene: TRBJ2-3
V gene: TRBV3-1/TRBV3-2
clone size: NA
D gene: TRBD2
CDR3 DNA: TGTGCCAGCAGCCAAGATTTAGCGGGGGGATTCACAGATACGCAGTATTTT
CDR3 protein: CASSQDLAGGFTDTQYF

J gene: TRBJ2-1
V gene: TRBV19
clone size: NA
D gene: NA
CDR3 DNA: TGTGCCAGTAGGCCCCAGGGGCTAGACAATGAGCAGTTCTTC
CDR3 protein: CASRPQGLDNEQFF

J gene: TRBJ2-2
V gene: TRBV5-4
clone size: NA
D gene: TRBD1
CDR3 DNA: TGTGCCAGCAGCATTCCAGGACAGGTCGACACCGGGGAGCTGTTTTTT
CDR3 protein: CASSIPGQVDTGELFF

J gene: TRBJ2-1
V gene: TRBV7-2
clone size: NA
D gene: TRBD1
CDR3 DNA: TGTGCCAGCAGCTTAAGAGGGGGCGAGAGTGAGCAGTTCTTC
CDR3 protein: CASSLRGGESEQFF

J gene: TRBJ2-3
V gene: TRBV7-8
clone size: NA
D gene: NA
CDR3 DNA: TGTGCCAGCAGCTGGCAGGGTAGTACAGATACGCAGTATTTT
CDR3 protein: CASSWQGSTDTQYF

J gene: TRBJ1-1
V gene: TRBV6-5
clone size: once
D gene: TRBD1
CDR3 DNA: TGTGCCAGCAGACGGACAGGGTCGAACACTGAAGCTTTCTTT
CDR3 protein: CASRRTGSNTEAFF

J gene: TRBJ2-1
V gene: TRBV10-3
clone size: NA
D gene: TRBD2
CDR3 DNA: TGTGCCATCAGTGAAGCGCTAGCGGGGGGTGGCAATGAGCAGTTCTTC
CDR3 protein: CAISEALAGGGNEQFF

J gene: TRBJ1-6
V gene: TRBV9
clone size: NA
D gene: NA
CDR3 DNA: TGTGCCAGCAGCGTAGCAATGGGGAGTAATTCACCCCTCCACTTT
CDR3 protein: CASSVAMGSNSPLHF

J gene: TRBJ1-1
V gene: TRBV7-9
clone size: NA
D gene: NA
CDR3 DNA: TGTGCCAGCAGCTTGGGGGGAGGAGGGAACACTGAAGCTTTCTTT
CDR3 protein: CASSLGGGGNTEAFF

J gene: TRBJ2-2
V gene: TRBV2
clone size: NA
D gene: TRBD1
CDR3 DNA: TGTGCCAGCAGTGTCCACACAGGGGGCGCGAACACCGGGGAGCTGTTTTTT
CDR3 protein: CASSVHTGGANTGELFF

J gene: TRBJ2-7
V gene: TRBV6-5
clone size: NA
D gene: NA
CDR3 DNA: TGTGCCAGCAGTTACTCGGGCGAGCAGTACTTC
CDR3 protein: CASSYSGEQYF

J gene: TRBJ1-6
V gene: TRBV7-2
clone size: few
D gene: NA
CDR3 DNA: TGTGCCAGCAGCCAAGGGGGGGGTTCCCATAATTCACCCCTCCACTTT
CDR3 protein: CASSQGGGSHNSPLHF

J gene: TRBJ2-3
V gene: TRBV7-2
clone size: once
D gene: TRBD2
CDR3 DNA: TGTGCCAGCAGCCCCCAGCGGGGATACACAGATACGCAGTATTTT
CDR3 protein: CASSPQRGYTDTQYF

J gene: TRBJ2-3
V gene: TRBV9
clone size: NA
D gene: TRBD2
CDR3 DNA: TGTGCCAGCAGCGTACAGCGGGGGTTCACAGATACGCAGTATTTT
CDR3 protein: CASSVQRGFTDTQYF

J gene: TRBJ2-7
V gene: TRBV7-3
clone size: NA
D gene: TRBD2
CDR3 DNA: TGTGCCAGCAGCCTCCAAGGGACTAGCGGGGAAGAGCAGTACTTC
CDR3 protein: CASSLQGTSGEEQYF

J gene: TRBJ1-1
V gene: TRBV7-2
clone size: NA
D gene: NA
CDR3 DNA: TGTGCCAGCAGCTCAGGGGTTCCGAACACTGAAGCTTTCTTT
CDR3 protein: CASSSGVPNTEAFF

J gene: TRBJ2-5
V gene: TRBV9
clone size: NA
D gene: TRBD2
CDR3 DNA: TGTGCCTCGGGTGAGGGACTAGCGGGGGGGCCGGGAGAGACCCAGTACTTC
CDR3 protein: CASGEGLAGGPGETQYF

J gene: TRBJ1-1
V gene: TRBV5-1
clone size: NA
D gene: TRBD1
CDR3 DNA: TGCGCCAGCAAGCGACAGGGCTTGAACACTGAAGCTTTCTTT
CDR3 protein: CASKRQGLNTEAFF

J gene: TRBJ1-4
V gene: TRBV12-5
clone size: few
D gene: NA
CDR3 DNA: TGTGCTAGTGGACGACAGGCTAGGGAAAAACTGTTTTTT
CDR3 protein: CASGRQAREKLFF

J gene: TRBJ2-7
V gene: TRBV11-1
clone size: once
D gene: TRBD1
CDR3 DNA: TGTGCCAGCAGCTTAGGCAGGGGGTACGAGCAGTACTTC
CDR3 protein: CASSLGRGYEQYF

J gene: TRBJ1-1
V gene: TRBV15
clone size: NA
D gene: TRBD1
CDR3 DNA: TGTGCCACCAGCAGAGATTTACAGGGGGCATCTGAAGCTTTCTTT
CDR3 protein: CATSRDLQGASEAFF

J gene: TRBJ2-7
V gene: TRBV5-4
clone size: NA
D gene: NA
CDR3 DNA: TGTGCCAGCAGCTTGGATGGGGCGGTCGGCGAGCAGTACTTC
CDR3 protein: CASSLDGAVGEQYF

J gene: TRBJ1-1
V gene: TRBV11-3
clone size: NA
D gene: NA
CDR3 DNA: TGTGCCAGCAGCTTAGGGTTTTCCGGCACTGAAGCTTTCTTT
CDR3 protein: CASSLGFSGTEAFF

J gene: TRBJ2-4
V gene: TRBV14
clone size: NA
D gene: NA
CDR3 DNA: TGTGCCAGCAGCCAAGACTCCGGCTTGGGCAAAAACATTCAGTACTTC
CDR3 protein: CASSQDSGLGKNIQYF

J gene: TRBJ1-2
V gene: TRBV18
clone size: NA
D gene: NA
CDR3 DNA: TGTGCCAGCTCACCTCCCGGGGGGAACTATGGCTACACCTTC
CDR3 protein: CASSPPGGNYGYTF

J gene: TRBJ2-3
V gene: TRBV9
clone size: NA
D gene: NA
CDR3 DNA: TGTGCCAGCAGCGTAGGTTCCACCGCGGGCACAGATACGCAGTATTTT
CDR3 protein: CASSVGSTAGTDTQYF

J gene: TRBJ2-7
V gene: TRBV10-3
clone size: NA
D gene: TRBD1
CDR3 DNA: TGTGCCATCAGTGAGTCGACAGGGAACGAGCAGTACTTC
CDR3 protein: CAISESTGNEQYF

J gene: TRBJ1-1
V gene: TRBV5-1
clone size: NA
D gene: NA
CDR3 DNA: TGCGCCAGCAGCCCAATCGGCAGGCCGGGCGGCACTGAAGCTTTCTTT
CDR3 protein: CASSPIGRPGGTEAFF